This TCR beta chain derives from a study of T cell responses to AZD1222 COVID-19 vaccine. This clone came up once. Clones were read by immunoSEQ multiplex PCR, and TCRdb kept only the in-frame ones, dropping some. The sample lists 150,000 to 200,000 clones; around nine tenths were seen once. The V end was cut by 2 bases, the J end by 7 bases, with 8 bases between. CDR1 and CDR2 (germline): MNHEY, SVGAGI. This CDR3 has 12 residues. This TCR was sampled from an adult who received the AZD1222 COVID-19 vaccine. The chain has TRBV6-5 and TRBJ1-2, with a tentative D call TRBD1 (5 bases). The source material was peripheral blood, sampled 28 days after the second AZD1222 dose. CDR3 sequence (DNA): TGTGCCAGCAGTTACATTGGGGCTGGCTACACCTTC. It yields the protein CASSYIGAGYTF.